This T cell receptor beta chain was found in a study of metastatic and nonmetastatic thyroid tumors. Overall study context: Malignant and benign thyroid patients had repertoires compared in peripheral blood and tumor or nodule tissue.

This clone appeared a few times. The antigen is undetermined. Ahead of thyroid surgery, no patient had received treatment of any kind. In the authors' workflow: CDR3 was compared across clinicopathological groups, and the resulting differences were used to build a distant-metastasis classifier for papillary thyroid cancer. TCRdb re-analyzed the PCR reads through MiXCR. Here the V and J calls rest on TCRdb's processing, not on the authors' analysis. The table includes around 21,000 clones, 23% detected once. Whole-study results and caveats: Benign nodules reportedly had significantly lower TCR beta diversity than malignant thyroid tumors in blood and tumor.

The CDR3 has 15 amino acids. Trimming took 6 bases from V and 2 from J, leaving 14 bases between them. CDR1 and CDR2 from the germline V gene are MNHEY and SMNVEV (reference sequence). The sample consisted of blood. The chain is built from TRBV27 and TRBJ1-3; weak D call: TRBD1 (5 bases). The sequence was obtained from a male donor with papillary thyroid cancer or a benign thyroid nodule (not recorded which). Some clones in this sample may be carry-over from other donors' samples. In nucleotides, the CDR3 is TGTGCCAGCAGGCCCCACGGGGCTACTGGAAACACCATATATTTT. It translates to CASRPHGATGNTIYF.